These 10 T cell receptor beta chains were all obtained from the same sample, sequenced in a study of shared clonotypes between healthy human individuals. Repertoires were generated with immunoSEQ multiplex PCR, while TCRdb's copy carries only in-frame clones and drops some. The sample has millions of clones, about 92% seen once. Sequencing was done on a sample of naive CD4+ T cells sorted from blood. Subset specified: CD45RA+ positively selected. The receptor set was obtained from a man between 18 and 29 years old in good health.

The genes are TRBV9 and TRBJ1-6; 10 bases are shared with TRBD1. This CDR3 is built from 16 residues. V lost 3 bases to trimming and J lost 7 bases; unmatched junction nucleotides: 7. Germline values: CDR1 SGDLS, CDR2 YYNGEE. CDR3 protein: CASSALGDRGNSPLHF. The CDR3 region has the DNA TGTGCCAGCAGCGCTCTGGGGGACAGGGGCAATTCACCCCTCCACTTT.

The gene calls are TRBV6-1 and TRBJ2-7, with a possible D match to TRBD1 (5 bases). This CDR3 is 14 amino acids long. Trimming shortened V by 5 bases and J by 8 bases, and 19 bases separated the two germline ends. Germline V gene lookup returns CDR1 MNHNS and CDR2 SASEGT. In DNA form, the CDR3 reads TGTGCCAGCAGTCCCGTAACGCAGGGATATCAGCAGTACTTC. This sequence encodes CASSPVTQGYQQYF.

The chain is built from TRBV11-2 and TRBJ2-3; D not certain. The CDR3 contains 14 residues. Trimming took off 1 base at V and 7 bases at J, with 12 bases between the two ends. Germline V gene lookup returns CDR1 SGHAT and CDR2 FQNNGV. In DNA, the CDR3 is TGTGCCAGCAGCTTAGTGCACCCTTTGAATACGCAGTATTTT. It specifies CASSLVHPLNTQYF.

The V and J genes are TRBV23-1 and TRBJ2-7; D ambiguous. TRBV23-1 is placed among ORFs of uncertain function. CDR3 size: 15 residues. The V gene lost 2 bases and the J gene lost 3 bases, with 14 bases spanning the gap. The CDR3 nucleotides are TGCGCCAGCAGTCAACCCGGCCCTATAGACTACGAGCAGTACTTC. This sequence encodes CASSQPGPIDYEQYF.

This chain links TRBV19 with TRBJ1-4; D perhaps matches TRBD1 (5 bases). The CDR3 extends over 16 amino acids. The germline CDR1 and CDR2 sequences are LNHDA and SQIVND (reference sequence). The V and J ends lost 1 base and 10 bases respectively, with 19 bases between them. This chain's CDR3 is CASSIGLQVGLGKLFF. The CDR3 DNA reads as TGTGCCAGTAGTATAGGATTACAGGTCGGATTAGGAAAACTGTTTTTT. Combining the CDR3 with reference TRBV19 and TRBJ1-4 gives the whole variable domain DGGITQSPKYLFRKEGQNVTLSCEQNLNHDAMYWYRQDPGQGLRLIYYSQIVNDFQKGDIAEGYSVSREKKESFPLTVTSAQKNPTAFYLCASSIGLQVGLGKLFFGSGTQLSVL.

J is TRBJ2-5 and V is TRBV2; possible D gene TRBD2, 5 bases. Trimming removed 8 bases at V and 0 bases at J, with 16 bases between. Germline loops: CDR1 SNHLY, CDR2 FYNNEI. This CDR3 spans 15 amino acids. CDR3 sequence (DNA): TGTGCCAGCGGGTATCGGGGTAAAGACCAAGAGACCCAGTACTTC. It translates to CASGYRGKDQETQYF.

The chain couples TRBV11-1 to TRBJ1-6; no clear D gene. The CDR3 has 13 amino acids. V lost 3 bases and J 8 bases, leaving 8 bases between the germline ends. The germline V gene has CDR1 SGHAT and CDR2 FQDESV (reference sequence). The CDR3 DNA reads as TGTGCCAGCAGCTTCCTCCCGGATTCACCCCTCCACTTT. This translates into CASSFLPDSPLHF.

A remark on this clone: Other DNA sequences from this sample encode an identical CDR3 as well. The chain employs TRBV28 and TRBJ2-3; 8 bases map to TRBD2. The CDR3 length is 16 residues. Germline values: CDR1 MDHEN, CDR2 SYDVKM. Trimming took 5 bases from V and 3 from J; bases not matched to a gene: 10. The CDR3, as DNA: TGTGCCAGCAGTAGGGGGGGACTAGGAATTACAGATACGCAGTATTTT. Translated: CASSRGGLGITDTQYF.

Details on this clone: In the same sample, other DNA sequences code for this CDR3. This sequence joins TRBV19 and TRBJ2-7; TRBD1 matches at 8 bases. This CDR3 is built from 14 residues. CDR1 is LNHDA and CDR2 is SQIVND in the germline V gene (reference sequence). The V gene end was trimmed by 6 bases and the J gene end by 2 bases; junction bases not matched to a gene: 6. This chain's CDR3 is CASRTGQGPYEQYF. CDR3 coding DNA: TGTGCCAGTAGAACTGGACAGGGCCCCTACGAGCAGTACTTC.

This chain links TRBV10-3 with TRBJ1-2; D is undetermined. Trimming stripped 4 bases from V and 4 bases from J, with 19 bases between. Germline CDR1 and CDR2: ENHRY and SYGVKD. The CDR3 length is 16 residues. The CDR3 DNA reads as TGTGCCATCAGTGTGGCAACTCACCTAACTATCTATGGCTACACCTTC. Protein product: CAISVATHLTIYGYTF.